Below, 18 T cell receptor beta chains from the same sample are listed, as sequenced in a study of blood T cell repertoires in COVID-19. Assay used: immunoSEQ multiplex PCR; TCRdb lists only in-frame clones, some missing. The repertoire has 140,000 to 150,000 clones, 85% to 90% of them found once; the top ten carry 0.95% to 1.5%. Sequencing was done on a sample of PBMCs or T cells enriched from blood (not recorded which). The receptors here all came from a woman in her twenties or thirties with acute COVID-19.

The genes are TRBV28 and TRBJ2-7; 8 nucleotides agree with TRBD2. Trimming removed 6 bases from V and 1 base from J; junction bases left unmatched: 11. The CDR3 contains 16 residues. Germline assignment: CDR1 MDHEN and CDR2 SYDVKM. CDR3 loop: CASRNYRTSFSYEQYF. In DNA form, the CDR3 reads TGTGCCAGCAGGAACTACCGGACTAGCTTTTCCTACGAGCAGTACTTC.

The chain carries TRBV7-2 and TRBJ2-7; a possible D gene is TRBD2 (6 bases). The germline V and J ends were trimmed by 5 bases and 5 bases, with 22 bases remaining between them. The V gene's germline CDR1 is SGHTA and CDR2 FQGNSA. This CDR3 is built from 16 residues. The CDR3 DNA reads TGTGCCAGCAGCCAATTGCCGGGCGGGAATTTCCACGAGCAGTACTTC. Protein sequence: CASSQLPGGNFHEQYF.

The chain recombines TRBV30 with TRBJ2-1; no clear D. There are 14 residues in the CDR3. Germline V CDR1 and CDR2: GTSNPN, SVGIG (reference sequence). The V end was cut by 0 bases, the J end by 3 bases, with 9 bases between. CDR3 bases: TGTGCCTGGAGTGTGTCCGCCAGCTACAATGAGCAGTTCTTC. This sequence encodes CAWSVSASYNEQFF.

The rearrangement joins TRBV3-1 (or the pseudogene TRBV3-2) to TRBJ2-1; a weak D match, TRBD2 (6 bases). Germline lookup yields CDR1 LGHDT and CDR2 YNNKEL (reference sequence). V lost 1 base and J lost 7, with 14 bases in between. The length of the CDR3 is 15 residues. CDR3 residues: CASSQAGGLANEQFF. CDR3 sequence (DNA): TGTGCCAGCAGCCAAGCCGGGGGACTGGCGAATGAGCAGTTCTTC.

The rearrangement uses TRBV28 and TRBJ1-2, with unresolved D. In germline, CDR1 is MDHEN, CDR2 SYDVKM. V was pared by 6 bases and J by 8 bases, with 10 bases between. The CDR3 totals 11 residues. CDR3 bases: TGTGCCAGCAGGAGCAAGTCGGGCTACACCTTC. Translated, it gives CASRSKSGYTF.

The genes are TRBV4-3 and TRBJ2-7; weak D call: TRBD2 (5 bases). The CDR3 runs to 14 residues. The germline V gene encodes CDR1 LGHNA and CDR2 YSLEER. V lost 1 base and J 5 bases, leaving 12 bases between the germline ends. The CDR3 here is CASSQGLDGNEQYF. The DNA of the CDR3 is TGCGCCAGCAGCCAAGGATTGGACGGGAACGAGCAGTACTTC.

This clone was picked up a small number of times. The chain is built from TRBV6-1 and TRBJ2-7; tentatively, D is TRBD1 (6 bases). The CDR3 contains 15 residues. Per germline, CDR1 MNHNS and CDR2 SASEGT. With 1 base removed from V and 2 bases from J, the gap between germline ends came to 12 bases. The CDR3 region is CASSEVSEGAYEQYF. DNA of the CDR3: TGTGCCAGCAGTGAAGTTAGCGAGGGGGCCTACGAGCAGTACTTC.

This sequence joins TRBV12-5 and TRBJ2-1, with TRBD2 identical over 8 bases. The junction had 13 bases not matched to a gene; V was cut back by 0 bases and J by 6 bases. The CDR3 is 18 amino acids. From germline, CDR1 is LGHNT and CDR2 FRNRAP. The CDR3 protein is CASGLVPDGRGPSNEQFF. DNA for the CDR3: TGTGCTAGTGGTTTGGTACCCGACGGGAGGGGCCCTTCCAATGAGCAGTTCTTC. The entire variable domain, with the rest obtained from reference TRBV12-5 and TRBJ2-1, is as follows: DARVTQTPRHKVTEMGQEVTMRCQPILGHNTVFWYRQTMMQGLELLAYFRNRAPLDDSGMPKDRFSAEMPDATLATLKIQPSEPRDSAVYFCASGLVPDGRGPSNEQFFGPGTRLTVL.

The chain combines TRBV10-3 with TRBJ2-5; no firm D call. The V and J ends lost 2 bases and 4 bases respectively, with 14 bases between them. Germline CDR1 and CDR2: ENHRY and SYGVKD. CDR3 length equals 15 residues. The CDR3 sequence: CAISEQIGWVETQYF. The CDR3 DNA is TGTGCCATCAGTGAGCAAATCGGGTGGGTAGAGACCCAGTACTTC.

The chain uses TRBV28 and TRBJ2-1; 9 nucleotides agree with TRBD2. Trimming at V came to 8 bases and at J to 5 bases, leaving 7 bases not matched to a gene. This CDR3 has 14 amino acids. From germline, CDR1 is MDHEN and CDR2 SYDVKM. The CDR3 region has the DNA TGTGCCAGCTGGCGTAGCGGGAGTGACAATGAGCAGTTCTTC. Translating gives CASWRSGSDNEQFF.

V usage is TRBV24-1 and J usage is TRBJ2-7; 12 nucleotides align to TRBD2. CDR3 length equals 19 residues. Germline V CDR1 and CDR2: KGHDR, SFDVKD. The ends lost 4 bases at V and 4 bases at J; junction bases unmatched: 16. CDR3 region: CATSDQKTSGSGKAYEQYF. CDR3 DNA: TGTGCCACCAGTGACCAGAAGACTAGCGGGAGTGGTAAAGCGTACGAGCAGTACTTC.

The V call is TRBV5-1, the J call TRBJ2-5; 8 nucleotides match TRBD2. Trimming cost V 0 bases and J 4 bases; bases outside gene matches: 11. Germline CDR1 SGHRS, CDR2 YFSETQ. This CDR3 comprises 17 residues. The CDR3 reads CASSLEGTAGGSETQYF. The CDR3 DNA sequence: TGCGCCAGCAGCTTGGAGGGGACCGCGGGAGGATCAGAGACCCAGTACTTC. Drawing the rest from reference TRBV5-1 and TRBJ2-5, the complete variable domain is KAGVTQTPRYLIKTRGQQVTLSCSPISGHRSVSWYQQTPGQGLQFLFEYFSETQRNKGNFPGRFSGRQFSNSRSEMNVSTLELGDSALYLCASSLEGTAGGSETQYFGPGTRLLVL.

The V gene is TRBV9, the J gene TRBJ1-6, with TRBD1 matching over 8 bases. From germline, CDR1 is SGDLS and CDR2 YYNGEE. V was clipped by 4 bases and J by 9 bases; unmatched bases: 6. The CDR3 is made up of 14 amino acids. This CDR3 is CASSPRTGPSPLHF. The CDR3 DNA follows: TGTGCCAGCAGCCCGCGGACAGGGCCTTCACCCCTCCACTTT.

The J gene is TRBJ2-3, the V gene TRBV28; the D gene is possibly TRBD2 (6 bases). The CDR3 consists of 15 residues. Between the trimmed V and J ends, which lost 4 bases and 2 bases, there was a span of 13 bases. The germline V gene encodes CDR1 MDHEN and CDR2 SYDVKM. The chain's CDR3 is CASSSMGTYTDTQYF. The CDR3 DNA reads TGTGCCAGCAGTTCAATGGGGACTTACACAGATACGCAGTATTTT.

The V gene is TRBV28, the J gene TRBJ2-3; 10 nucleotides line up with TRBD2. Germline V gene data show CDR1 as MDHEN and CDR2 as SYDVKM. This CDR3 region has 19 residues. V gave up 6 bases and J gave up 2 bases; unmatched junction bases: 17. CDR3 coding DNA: TGTGCCAGCAGCCCGGTTGAGCGGGAGGGCCTCGGCCCCACAGATACGCAGTATTTT. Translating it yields CASSPVEREGLGPTDTQYF.

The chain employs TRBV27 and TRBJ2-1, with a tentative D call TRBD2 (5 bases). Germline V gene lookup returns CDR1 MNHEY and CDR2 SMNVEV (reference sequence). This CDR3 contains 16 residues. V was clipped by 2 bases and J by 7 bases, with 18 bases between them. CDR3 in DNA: TGTGCCAGCAGTTTAAGTAGCGAAGGGTGGGAGAATGAGCAGTTCTTC. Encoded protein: CASSLSSEGWENEQFF.

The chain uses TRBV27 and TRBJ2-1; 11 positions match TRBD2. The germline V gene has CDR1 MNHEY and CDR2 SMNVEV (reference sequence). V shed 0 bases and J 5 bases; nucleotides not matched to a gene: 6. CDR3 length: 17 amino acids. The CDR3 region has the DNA TGTGCCAGCAGTTTATCGTGGGGGGGACTAGCGGACAATGAGCAGTTCTTC. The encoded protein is CASSLSWGGLADNEQFF.

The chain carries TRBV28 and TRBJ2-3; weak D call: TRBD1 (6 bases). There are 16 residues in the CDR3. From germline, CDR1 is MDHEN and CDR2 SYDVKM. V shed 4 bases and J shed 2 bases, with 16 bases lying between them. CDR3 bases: TGTGCCAGCAGTTCTCCGGGACACCAGTACACAGATACGCAGTATTTT. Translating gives CASSSPGHQYTDTQYF.